This TCR beta chain was identified during a study of cytomegalovirus exposure and HLA in healthy donors. Primers for the PCR totalled 60 Vbeta and 13 Jbeta. Repertoires were generated with immunoSEQ multiplex PCR, while TCRdb's copy carries only in-frame clones and drops some. The table has approximately 110,000 clones, around two thirds seen once. The study, taken as a whole, reports: Productive rates of about 90% or about 30% were seen for most TCR beta V segments in an earlier analysis. In a later analysis, donors in an Asian-associated ancestry cluster reportedly had fewer N-insertions in productive TCRs than the cohort mean. Roughly even sequencing depth across donors was the assumption behind the presence/absence analyses. A list of approximately 160 TCR beta chains associated with cytomegalovirus was given.

This CDR3 region has 14 residues. In germline, CDR1 is SGHKS, CDR2 YYEKEE (reference sequence). V was trimmed by 4 bases and J by 8 bases, leaving 15 bases between them. On this clone: Its antigen is not known.

The sequenced sample was PBMCs. V usage is TRBV5-5 and J usage is TRBJ1-4; D unclear. The sequence derives from a man aged 55 to 70 in good health and CMV-seropositive. In DNA form, the CDR3 reads TGTGCCAGCAGCCGGCGATGGGGAGGCGAAAAACTGTTTTTT. Its protein is CASSRRWGGEKLFF.